This TCR beta chain was documented in a study of blood T cell repertoires in COVID-19. About the study: The United States, Italy and Spain were the sources of the acute and convalescent COVID-19 samples. PBMCs, B-cell-depleted T cells, or T cells were the source of the cDNA or gDNA that made up the material.

This CDR3 has 14 residues. The V gene end was trimmed by 5 bases and the J gene end by 3 bases; junction bases not matched to a gene: 4. Germline V gene sequence: CDR1 KGHSH, CDR2 LQKENI. Original analysis: Researchers report that nucleated cell counts were estimated from reference gene primer amplification. Measured with immunoSEQ multiplex PCR; TCRdb has only the in-frame clones, and not every one. The V and J calls and the clone size are those of that table, but D and trimming were determined from the DNA. The sample lists about 83,000 clones, about 86% seen once, with approximately 21% in the top ten.

Source material: peripheral blood. V gene TRBV18 combines with J gene TRBJ2-1; TRBD2 aligns across 7 bases. The TCR comes from a woman over 75 in a cohort sampled during active or convalescent COVID-19. In DNA, the CDR3 is TGTGCCAGCTCAGTGTCTAGCGGCTACAATGAGCAGTTCTTC. It specifies CASSVSSGYNEQFF.